A single sample gave rise to the 2 T cell receptor beta chains below, sequenced in a study of human T cells and chemical hapten exposure. Time point defined: patch test 2, 6 weeks after DPC sensitization. Treatment given: therapeutic diphenylcyclopropenone sensitization with weekly scalp DPC. TCRdb called the RACE reads again in MiXCR, with one record for every CDR3 protein. The sample has approximately 350,000 distinct CDR3 sequences; about 6% are singletons. The input for sequencing was whole blood, taken in connection with sensitization to the hapten diphenylcyclopropenone (DPC). These receptors came from a woman between 18 and 29 years old with alopecia areata. Some clones in this sample may be carry-over from other donors' samples.

This clonotype was detected only a few times. V gene TRBV6-1 combines with J gene TRBJ2-4; D tentatively reads TRBD1 or TRBD2 (5 bases each). There are 14 residues in the CDR3. V dropped 6 bases and J dropped 6 bases, with 15 bases sitting between them. Germline V CDR1 and CDR2: MNHNS, SASEGT. CDR3 nucleotide sequence: TGTGCCAGCAGCGAATTTGGGACCCTAAACATTCAGTACTTC. Translation gives CASSEFGTLNIQYF.

This clonotype was counted ten times or more. Germline is not matched at one junction end, which may reflect a read error. V usage is TRBV3-1 and J usage is TRBJ1-1; no firm D call. Looked up from germline, CDR1 is LGHDT and CDR2 is YNNKEL (reference sequence). The CDR3 extends over 14 amino acids. The CDR3 DNA reads TGTGCCAGCAGCCAAGTCAAAGGAACCAAGTTTATCGTCTTT. Protein product: CASSQVKGTKFIVF.